The 10 T cell receptor beta chains below were found in one sample sequenced in a study of neurological immune-mediated disorders. Via MiXCR, TCRdb re-called the 5' RACE reads, giving one row per CDR3 protein. This table has some 76,000 distinct CDR3 sequences, about 3% appearing once. Sequencing was performed on PBMCs. Source of these receptors: a woman aged 50 to 60 with multiple sclerosis.

This clonotype was detected ten times or more. The genes are TRBV5-1 and TRBJ2-5; the D is unclear. Trimming took off 0 bases at V and 1 base at J, with 4 bases between the two ends. Germline V gives CDR1 SGHRS, CDR2 YFSETQ. The CDR3 consists of 13 residues. CDR3 bases: TGCGCCAGCAGCTTGGCGGTCCAAGAGACCCAGTACTTC. Its protein is CASSLAVQETQYF.

This clonotype came up many times. The J gene is TRBJ2-4, the V gene TRBV20-1; perhaps TRBD2 as D (5 bases). The V gene lost 5 bases and the J gene lost 2 bases, with 10 bases spanning the gap. Germline V gene sequence: CDR1 DFQATT, CDR2 SNEGSKA (reference sequence). The CDR3 sequence is 13 residues long. Here the CDR3 reads CSASSGTKNIQYF. CDR3 bases: TGCAGTGCTTCCAGCGGTACCAAAAACATTCAGTACTTC.

This clonotype was picked up many times. This sequence joins TRBV7-3 and TRBJ2-1; no firm D call. The CDR3 covers 13 residues. V was trimmed by 4 bases and J by 7 bases, leaving 11 bases between them. CDR1 is SGHTA, CDR2 FQGTGA, per germline. The CDR3 DNA follows: TGTGCCAGCAGCTCTTCCAGTGGGAATGAGCAGTTCTTC. It yields the protein CASSSSSGNEQFF.

This clonotype was detected ten times or more. This chain uses TRBV6-1 with TRBJ2-5, with TRBD2 matching over 9 bases. In germline, CDR1 is MNHNS, CDR2 SASEGT. V dropped 4 bases and J dropped 5; count of bases not matched to a gene: 17. CDR3 length: 18 residues. CDR3 residues: CASSAFWSSGRSGETQYF. The CDR3 bases are TGTGCCAGCAGTGCGTTTTGGAGTAGCGGGAGATCAGGGGAGACCCAGTACTTC.

This clonotype was counted at least ten times. The chain employs TRBV5-6 and TRBJ1-2; D is unclear. There are 12 residues in the CDR3. Per the germline V gene, CDR1 is SGHDT and CDR2 is YYEEEE. Trimming removed 4 bases from V and 4 bases from J, with 8 bases in between. The CDR3 here is CASSIRTYGYTF. The CDR3 nucleotides are TGTGCCAGCAGCATACGGACCTATGGCTACACCTTC.

This clonotype was seen many times. V is TRBV7-2 and J is TRBJ1-3; no firm D call. V dropped 1 base and J dropped 0 bases, with 4 bases sitting between them. CDR3 length: 14 amino acids. CDR1 and CDR2 from the germline V gene are SGHTA and FQGNSA. The CDR3 is CASSLVGSGNTIYF. The CDR3 nucleotides read TGTGCCAGCAGCTTAGTGGGCTCTGGAAACACCATATATTTT.

This clonotype was seen repeatedly, ten times or more. The chain uses TRBV12-3 or TRBV12-4 and TRBJ2-6; D not certain. The CDR3 is made up of 12 amino acids. Trimming left V 11 bases short and J 2 bases short, with 7 bases between. In DNA, the CDR3 is TGTGCCTCAACTCCTGGGGCCAACGTCCTGACTTTC. Translation gives CASTPGANVLTF.

This clonotype was seen many times. The gene calls are TRBV20-1 and TRBJ2-7; weak D call: TRBD1 (6 bases). With 3 bases removed from V and 2 bases from J, the gap between germline ends came to 20 bases. Germline lookup yields CDR1 DFQATT and CDR2 SNEGSKA (reference sequence). The CDR3 runs 16 residues. The CDR3 bases are TGCAGTGCTAGGGACAGCCTATTAAGGGGACCCTACGAGCAGTACTTC. It encodes CSARDSLLRGPYEQYF.

This clonotype was observed at least ten times. The chain carries TRBV11-2 and TRBJ1-4, with a possible D match to TRBD1 (5 bases). Germline V lookup: CDR1 SGHAT, CDR2 FQNNGV. The length of the CDR3 is 15 residues. V was cut by 0 bases and J by 0 bases, with 5 bases left in between. CDR3 sequence: CASSLDRATNEKLFF. CDR3 coding DNA: TGTGCCAGCAGCTTAGACAGGGCAACTAATGAAAAACTGTTTTTT. Filled out from reference TRBV11-2 and TRBJ1-4, the complete variable domain reads EAGVAQSPRYKIIEKRQSVAFWCNPISGHATLYWYQQILGQGPKLLIQFQNNGVVDDSQLPKDRFSAERLKGVDSTLKIQPAKLEDSAVYLCASSLDRATNEKLFFGSGTQLSVL.

Turning to this clonotype: A much larger clone sits a single nucleotide away, making a read error possible. The genes are TRBV10-3 and TRBJ2-7, with D perhaps TRBD2 (6 bases). V was cut by 6 bases and J by 7 bases, with 22 bases left in between. The CDR3 loop spans 15 amino acids. Germline values: CDR1 ENHRY, CDR2 SYGVKD. The CDR3 loop reads CAISPTRGSSGEQYF. CDR3 nucleotide sequence: TGTGCCATCAGCCCGACTAGAGGGAGTTCGGGAGAGCAGTACTTC.